Sequencing of this TCR beta chain was carried out in a study of Graves' ophthalmopathy and Graves' hyperthyroidism. None of the included patients had other autoimmune diseases, uncontrolled infections, pregnancy or lactation, as these led to exclusion. This clonotype was detected many times. The germline V gene has CDR1 LNHNV and CDR2 YYDKDF (reference sequence). Trimming pared 1 base from V and 9 bases from J, leaving 13 bases between. The CDR3 loop spans 14 amino acids. Transcripts of RNA were the source for amplifying TCR beta CDR3 regions. Scientists carried out first-round RT-PCR using HTBI primers and then a second-round multiplex PCR. From the multiplex PCR reads, TCRdb called clonotypes with MiXCR, one entry per CDR3 protein. The table includes about 700,000 distinct CDR3 sequences, about 41% detected once.

The sample consisted of peripheral blood. The TCR was taken from an adult man with Graves' ophthalmopathy. The rearrangement joins TRBV15 to TRBJ1-5; TRBD1 might be the D (5 bases). This CDR3 reads CATSRGGTPMPQHF. CDR3 DNA: TGTGCCACCAGCAGAGGGGGGACCCCAATGCCCCAGCATTTT.